Listed here is a single T cell receptor (beta chain). Its specificity is unknown. TCRdb's copy holds only in-frame clones and misses some; the assay was immunoSEQ multiplex PCR. The table has approximately 70,000 clones, approximately 80% seen once. CDR3 length: 13 residues. Germline V gives CDR1 SGHKS, CDR2 YYEKEE (reference sequence). V was cut by 1 base and J by 2 bases, with 7 bases left in between. The sample originates from a study of OX40 agonist ivuxolimab in advanced cancers. Whole-study findings and limits: Circulating CD4+ and CD8+ T cells showed clonal expansion by week 6 at 0.1 to 3.0 mg/kg. In a subset of nonresponders, normalized T-cell clonal expansion was also low.

The sequence was collected from an adult with an advanced solid tumor such as melanoma, head and neck, liver or kidney cancer. The V call is TRBV5-5, the J call TRBJ2-7; tentative D call: TRBD2 (5 bases). This specimen consisted of CD4+ or CD8+ T cells sorted from blood, obtained in a trial of the OX40 agonist ivuxolimab. The CDR3 nucleotides read TGTGCCAGCAGCTTGTCCGGGACCTACGAGCAGTACTTC. Residues: CASSLSGTYEQYF. Using reference TRBV5-5 and TRBJ2-7 for the parts outside the CDR3, the full variable domain is DAGVTQSPTHLIKTRGQQVTLRCSPISGHKSVSWYQQVLGQGPQFIFQYYEKEERGRGNFPDRFSARQFPNYSSELNVNALLLGDSALYLCASSLSGTYEQYFGPGTRLTVT.